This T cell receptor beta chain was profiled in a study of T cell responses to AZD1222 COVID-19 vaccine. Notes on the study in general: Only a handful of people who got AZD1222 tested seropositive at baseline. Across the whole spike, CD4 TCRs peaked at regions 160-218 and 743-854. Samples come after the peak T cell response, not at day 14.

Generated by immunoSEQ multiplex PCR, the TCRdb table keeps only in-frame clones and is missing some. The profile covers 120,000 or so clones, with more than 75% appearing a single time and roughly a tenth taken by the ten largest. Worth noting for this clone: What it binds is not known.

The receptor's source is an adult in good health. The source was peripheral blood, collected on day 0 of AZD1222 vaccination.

The CDR3 sequence: CASGKGEGQDQPQHF. The CDR3 DNA sequence: TGTGCCAGCGGAAAAGGAGAGGGCCAAGATCAGCCCCAGCATTTT. V and J are TRBV6-4 and TRBJ1-5, with D hard to call. CDR3 length: 15 amino acids. CDR1 MRHNA and CDR2 SNTAGT come from the germline V gene. V was shortened by 8 bases and J by 5 bases, with 19 bases between the two germline ends.